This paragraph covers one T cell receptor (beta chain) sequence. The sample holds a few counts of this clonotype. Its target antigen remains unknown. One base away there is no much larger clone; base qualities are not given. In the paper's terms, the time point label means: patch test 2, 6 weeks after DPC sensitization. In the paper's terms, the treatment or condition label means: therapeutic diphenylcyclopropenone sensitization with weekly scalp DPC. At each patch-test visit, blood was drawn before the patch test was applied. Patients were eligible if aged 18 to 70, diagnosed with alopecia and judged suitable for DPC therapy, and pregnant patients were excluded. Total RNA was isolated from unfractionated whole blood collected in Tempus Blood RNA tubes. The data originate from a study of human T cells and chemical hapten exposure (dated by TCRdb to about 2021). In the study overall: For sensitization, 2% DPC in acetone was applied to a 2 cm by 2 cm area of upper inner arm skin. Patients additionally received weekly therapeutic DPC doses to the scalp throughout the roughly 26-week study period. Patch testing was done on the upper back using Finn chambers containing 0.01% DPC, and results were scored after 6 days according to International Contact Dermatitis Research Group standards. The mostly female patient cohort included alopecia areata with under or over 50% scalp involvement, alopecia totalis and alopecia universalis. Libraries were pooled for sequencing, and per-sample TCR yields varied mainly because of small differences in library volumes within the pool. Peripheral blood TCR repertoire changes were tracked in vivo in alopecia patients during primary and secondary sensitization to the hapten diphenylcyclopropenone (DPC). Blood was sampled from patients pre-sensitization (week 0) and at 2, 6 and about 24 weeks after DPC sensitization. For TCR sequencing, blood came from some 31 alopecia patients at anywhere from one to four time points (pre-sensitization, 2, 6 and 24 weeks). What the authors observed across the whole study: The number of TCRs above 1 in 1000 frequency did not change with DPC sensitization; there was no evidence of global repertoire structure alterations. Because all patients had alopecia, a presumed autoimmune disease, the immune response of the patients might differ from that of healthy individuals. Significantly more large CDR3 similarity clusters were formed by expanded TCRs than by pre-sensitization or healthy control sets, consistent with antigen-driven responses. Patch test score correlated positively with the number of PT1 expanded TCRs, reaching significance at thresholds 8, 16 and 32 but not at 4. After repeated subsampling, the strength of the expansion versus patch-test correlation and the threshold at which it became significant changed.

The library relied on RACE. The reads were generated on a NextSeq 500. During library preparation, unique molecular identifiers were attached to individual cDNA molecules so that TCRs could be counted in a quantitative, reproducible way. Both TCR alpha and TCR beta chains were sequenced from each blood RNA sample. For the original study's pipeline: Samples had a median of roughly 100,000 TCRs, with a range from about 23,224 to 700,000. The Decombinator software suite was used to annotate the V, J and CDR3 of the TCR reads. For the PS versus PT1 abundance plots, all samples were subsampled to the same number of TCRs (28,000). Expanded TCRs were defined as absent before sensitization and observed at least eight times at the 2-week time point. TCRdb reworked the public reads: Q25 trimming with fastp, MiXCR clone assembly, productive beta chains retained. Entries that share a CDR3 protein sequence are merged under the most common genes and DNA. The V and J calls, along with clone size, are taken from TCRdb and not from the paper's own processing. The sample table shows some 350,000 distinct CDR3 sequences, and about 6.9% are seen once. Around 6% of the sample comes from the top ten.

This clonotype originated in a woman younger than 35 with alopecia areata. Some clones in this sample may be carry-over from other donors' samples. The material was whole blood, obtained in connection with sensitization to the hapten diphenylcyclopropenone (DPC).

The nucleotide sequence reads as follows: TGCAGTGCTGACCGGGGGGGCCGCACAGATACGCAGTATTTT. The translation is CSADRGGRTDTQYF. This sequence uses TRBV20-1 and TRBJ2-3; a stretch of 8 junction bases matches TRBD2. The V end gives up 5 bases and the J end 1 base, leaving 5 bases in the junction not matched to a gene. CDR1 and CDR2 were assigned from the germline V gene (reference sequence) as DFQATT and SNEGSKA. The CDR3, cysteine through phenylalanine, is 14 amino acids long. The CDR3 DNA has 42 bases and is translated from base 1.